This T cell receptor (beta chain) was obtained from a study of blood T cell repertoires in COVID-19 (dated by TCRdb to 2020 to 2022). Regarding the complete study: The collaborator samples originated in the United States, Italy and Spain and spanned the acute and convalescent phases of COVID-19. The sample metadata nearly always contained a de-identified subject ID, COVID-19 status, age in years and sex. The samples were drawn from two sources: the first 160 participants of the ongoing ImmuneRACE study, and 1,000 to 1,500 subjects contributed by 6 global collaborators. HLA class I and class II types, where available, came from metadata supplied by the sample provider rather than from assay-based typing. Deeply sampled blood TCRbeta repertoires from subjects exposed to, actively infected with, or recovered from COVID-19 were included in the dataset. The material from the prospective study consisted of cDNA or gDNA derived from T cells, B-cell-depleted T cells, or PBMCs. A freely available public database, intended as a resource for researchers studying the immune response to SARS-CoV-2, is where the repertoires were released.

Results and caveats for the whole study, not just this receptor: The amount of clinical and demographic metadata varied by source and participant and was provided uncurated.

As to this clone: Its binding antigen is unknown. Within one base of it there is no much larger clone, and no base qualities were kept.

CDR1 and CDR2 were assigned from the germline V gene as LGHNA and YSLEER. There are 15 amino acids in the CDR3, from cysteine to phenylalanine inclusive. Only the CDR3 part of the read is kept: 45 bases, read in frame from the first base. Germline trimming: 2 bases from V, 2 bases from J; junction bases outside gene matches: 4. The collaborating institutions used their own protocols to collect whole blood in K2EDTA tubes. For TCRbeta analysis, collaborator samples were shipped as frozen whole blood, as isolated PBMCs, or as DNA extracted from either sample type. The immunoSEQ Assay, a bias-controlled multiplex PCR, was used to amplify TCRbeta CDR3 regions from genomic DNA. The published analysis was carried out like this. The number of nucleated cells in each sample was estimated by amplification of reference gene primers within the assay. Sequence reads were collapsed and filtered to measure the absolute abundance of every unique TCRbeta CDR3 rearrangement. Productive Simpson clonality was computed per sample as the square root of Simpson's diversity index over productive rearrangements. Sourced from immuneACCESS, this table was stored by TCRdb with only in-frame sequences that have V and J called. A share of the clones is absent; for the studies checked, an unresolved V gene accounts for under half, and the remainder has no known explanation. For V, J and clone size, that table is used; D and trimming come from the DNA. This sample comprises 35,000 to 45,000 clones, about 88% of them detected only once. The ten largest clones represent around 6.2% of the sample.

This TCR was sampled from a human donor in a cohort sampled during active COVID-19. The chain couples TRBV4-3 to TRBJ2-5, and TRBD2 aligns with 8 junction nucleotides. The sequenced sample consisted of peripheral blood. The DNA is TGCGCCAGCAGCCAACATACTAGCGGACAAGAGACCCAGTACTTC. It translates to CASSQHTSGQETQYF.